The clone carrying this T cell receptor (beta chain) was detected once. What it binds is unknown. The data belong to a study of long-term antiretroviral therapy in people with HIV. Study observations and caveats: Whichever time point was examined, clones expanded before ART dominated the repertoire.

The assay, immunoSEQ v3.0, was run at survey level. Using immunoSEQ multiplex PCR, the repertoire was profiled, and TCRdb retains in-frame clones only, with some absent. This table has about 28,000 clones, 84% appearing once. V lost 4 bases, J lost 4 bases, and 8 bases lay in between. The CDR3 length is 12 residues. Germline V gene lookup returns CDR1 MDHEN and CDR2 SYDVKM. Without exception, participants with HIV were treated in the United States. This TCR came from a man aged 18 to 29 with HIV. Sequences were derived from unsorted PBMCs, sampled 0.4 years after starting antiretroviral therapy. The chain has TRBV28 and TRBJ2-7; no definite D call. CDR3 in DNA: TGTGCCAGCAGTTGGATGGGATACGAGCAGTACTTC. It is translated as CASSWMGYEQYF.